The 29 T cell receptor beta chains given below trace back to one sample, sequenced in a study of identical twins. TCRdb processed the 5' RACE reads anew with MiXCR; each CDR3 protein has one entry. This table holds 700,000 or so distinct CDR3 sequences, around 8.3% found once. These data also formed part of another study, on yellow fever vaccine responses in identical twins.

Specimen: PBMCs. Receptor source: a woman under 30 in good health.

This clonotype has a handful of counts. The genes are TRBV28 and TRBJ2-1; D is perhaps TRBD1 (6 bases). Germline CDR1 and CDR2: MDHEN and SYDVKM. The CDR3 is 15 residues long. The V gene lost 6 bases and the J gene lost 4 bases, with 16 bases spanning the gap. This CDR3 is CASSPSGVQYNEQFF. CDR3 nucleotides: TGTGCCAGCAGCCCCTCAGGGGTACAGTACAATGAGCAGTTCTTC.

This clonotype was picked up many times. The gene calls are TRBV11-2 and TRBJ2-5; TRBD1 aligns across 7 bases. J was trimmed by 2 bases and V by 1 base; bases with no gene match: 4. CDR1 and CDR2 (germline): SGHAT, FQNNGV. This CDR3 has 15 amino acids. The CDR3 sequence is CASSLGNRGQETQYF. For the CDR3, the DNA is TGTGCCAGCAGCTTAGGAAACAGGGGACAAGAGACCCAGTACTTC.

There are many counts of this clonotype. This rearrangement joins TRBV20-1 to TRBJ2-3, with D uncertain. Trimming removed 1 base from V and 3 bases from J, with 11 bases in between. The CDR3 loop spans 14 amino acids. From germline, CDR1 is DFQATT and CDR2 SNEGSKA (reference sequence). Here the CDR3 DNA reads TGCAGTGCTAGAGCCCCCGCTAATACAGATACGCAGTATTTT. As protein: CSARAPANTDTQYF.

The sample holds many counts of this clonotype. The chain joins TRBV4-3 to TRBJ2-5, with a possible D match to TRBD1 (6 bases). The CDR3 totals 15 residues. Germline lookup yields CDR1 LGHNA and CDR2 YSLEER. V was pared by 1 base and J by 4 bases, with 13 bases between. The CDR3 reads CASSQGYGGGETQYF. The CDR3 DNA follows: TGCGCCAGCAGCCAAGGTTATGGGGGCGGAGAGACCCAGTACTTC.

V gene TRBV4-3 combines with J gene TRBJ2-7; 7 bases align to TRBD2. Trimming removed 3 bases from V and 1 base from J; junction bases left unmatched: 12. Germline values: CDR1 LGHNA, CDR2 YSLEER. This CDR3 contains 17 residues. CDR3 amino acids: CASSQSTRLAGSYEQYF. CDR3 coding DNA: TGCGCCAGCAGCCAGTCAACGCGACTAGCAGGATCCTACGAGCAGTACTTC.

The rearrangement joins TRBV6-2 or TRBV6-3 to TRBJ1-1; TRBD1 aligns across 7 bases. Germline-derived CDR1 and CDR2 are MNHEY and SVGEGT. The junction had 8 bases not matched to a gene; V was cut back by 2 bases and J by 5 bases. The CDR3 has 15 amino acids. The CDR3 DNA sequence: TGTGCCAGCAGTTACCCGCAGGGGGTAAATACTGAAGCTTTCTTT. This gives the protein CASSYPQGVNTEAFF.

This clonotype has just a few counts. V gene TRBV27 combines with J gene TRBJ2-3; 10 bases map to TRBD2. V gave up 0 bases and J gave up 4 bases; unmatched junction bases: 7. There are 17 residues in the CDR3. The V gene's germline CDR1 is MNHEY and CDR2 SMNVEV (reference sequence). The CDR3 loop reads CASSLSSSGGRPDTQYF. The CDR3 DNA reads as TGTGCCAGCAGTTTATCGAGTAGCGGGGGGCGCCCAGATACGCAGTATTTT.

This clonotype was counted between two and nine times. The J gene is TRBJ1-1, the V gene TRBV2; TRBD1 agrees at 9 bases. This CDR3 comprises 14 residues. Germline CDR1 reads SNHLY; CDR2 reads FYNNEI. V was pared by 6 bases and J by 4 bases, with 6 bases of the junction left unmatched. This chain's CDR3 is CASRGQGATTEAFF. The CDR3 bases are TGTGCCAGCAGGGGACAGGGCGCGACCACTGAAGCTTTCTTT. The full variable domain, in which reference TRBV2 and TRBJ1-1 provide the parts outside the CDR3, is EPEVTQTPSHQVTQMGQEVILRCVPISNHLYFYWYRQILGQKVEFLVSFYNNEISEKSEIFDDQFSVERPDGSNFTLKIRSTKLEDSAMYFCASRGQGATTEAFFGQGTRLTVV.

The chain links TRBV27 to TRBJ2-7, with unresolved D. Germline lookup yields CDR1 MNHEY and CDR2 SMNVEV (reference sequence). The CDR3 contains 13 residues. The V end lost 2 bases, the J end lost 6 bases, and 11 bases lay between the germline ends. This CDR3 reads CASSLGVRAEQYF. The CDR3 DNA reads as TGTGCCAGCAGTTTAGGGGTGAGAGCCGAGCAGTACTTC.

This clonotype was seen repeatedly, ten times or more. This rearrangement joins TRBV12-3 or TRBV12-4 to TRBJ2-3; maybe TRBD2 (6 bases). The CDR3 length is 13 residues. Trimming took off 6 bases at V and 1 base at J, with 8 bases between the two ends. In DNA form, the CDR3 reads TGTGCCAGCAGGCGGGATGGCACAGATACGCAGTATTTT. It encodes CASRRDGTDTQYF.

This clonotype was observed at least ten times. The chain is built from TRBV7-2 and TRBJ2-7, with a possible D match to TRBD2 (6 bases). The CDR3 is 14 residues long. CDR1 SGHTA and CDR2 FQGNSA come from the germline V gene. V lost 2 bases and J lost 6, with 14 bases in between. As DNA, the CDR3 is TGTGCCAGCAGCTTAAGAGGAGGGGTAGGCGAGCAGTACTTC. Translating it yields CASSLRGGVGEQYF.

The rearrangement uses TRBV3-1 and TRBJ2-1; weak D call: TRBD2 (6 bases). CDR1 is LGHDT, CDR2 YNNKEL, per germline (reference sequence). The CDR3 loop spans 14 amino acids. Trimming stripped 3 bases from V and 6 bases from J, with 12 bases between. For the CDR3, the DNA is TGTGCCAGCAGCCATGTTCCTAGCGCCAATGAGCAGTTCTTC. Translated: CASSHVPSANEQFF.

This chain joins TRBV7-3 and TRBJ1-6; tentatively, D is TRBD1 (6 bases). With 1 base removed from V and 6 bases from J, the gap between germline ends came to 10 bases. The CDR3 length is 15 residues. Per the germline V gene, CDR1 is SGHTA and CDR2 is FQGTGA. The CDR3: CASSLMDSLNSPLHF. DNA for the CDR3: TGTGCCAGCAGCTTAATGGACAGCCTTAATTCACCCCTCCACTTT.

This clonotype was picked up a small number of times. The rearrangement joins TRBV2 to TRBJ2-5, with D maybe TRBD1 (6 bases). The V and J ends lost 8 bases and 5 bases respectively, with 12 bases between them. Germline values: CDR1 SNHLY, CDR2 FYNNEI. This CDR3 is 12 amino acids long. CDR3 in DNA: TGTGCCAGCTGTCCTGGGGGCGAGACCCAGTACTTC. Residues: CASCPGGETQYF.

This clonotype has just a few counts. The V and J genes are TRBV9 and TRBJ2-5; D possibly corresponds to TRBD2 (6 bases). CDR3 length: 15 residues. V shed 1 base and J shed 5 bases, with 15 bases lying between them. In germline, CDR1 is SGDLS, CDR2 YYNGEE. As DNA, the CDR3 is TGTGCCAGCAGCGTATCGAGCGGGTTCGGCGAGACCCAGTACTTC. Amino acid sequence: CASSVSSGFGETQYF.

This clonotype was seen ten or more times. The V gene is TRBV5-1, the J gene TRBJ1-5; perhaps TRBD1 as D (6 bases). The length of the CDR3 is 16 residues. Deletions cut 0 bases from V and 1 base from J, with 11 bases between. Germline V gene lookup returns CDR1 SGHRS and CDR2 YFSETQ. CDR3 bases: TGCGCCAGCAGCTTGGCTGGGGGCGCGAGCAATCAGCCCCAGCATTTT. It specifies CASSLAGGASNQPQHF.

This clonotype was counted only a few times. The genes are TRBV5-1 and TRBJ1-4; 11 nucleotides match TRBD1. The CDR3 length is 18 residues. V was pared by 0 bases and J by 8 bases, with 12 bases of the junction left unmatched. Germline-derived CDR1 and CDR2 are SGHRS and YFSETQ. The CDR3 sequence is CASSLVKVTDRGHEKLFF. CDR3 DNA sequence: TGCGCCAGCAGCTTGGTCAAAGTTACGGACAGGGGGCACGAAAAACTGTTTTTT.

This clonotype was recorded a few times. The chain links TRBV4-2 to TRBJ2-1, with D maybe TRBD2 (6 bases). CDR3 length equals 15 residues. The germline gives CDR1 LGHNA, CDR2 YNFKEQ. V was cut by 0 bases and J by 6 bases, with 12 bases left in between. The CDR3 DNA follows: TGTGCCAGCAGCCAAGAGGGGGGTATGGGCAATGAGCAGTTCTTC. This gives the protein CASSQEGGMGNEQFF.

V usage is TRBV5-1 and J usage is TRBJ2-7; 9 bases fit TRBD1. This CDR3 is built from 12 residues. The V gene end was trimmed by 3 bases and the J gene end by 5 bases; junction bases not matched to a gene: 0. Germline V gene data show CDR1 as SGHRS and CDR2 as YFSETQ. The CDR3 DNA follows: TGCGCCAGCAGCTGGACAGGGGACGAGCAGTACTTC. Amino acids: CASSWTGDEQYF.

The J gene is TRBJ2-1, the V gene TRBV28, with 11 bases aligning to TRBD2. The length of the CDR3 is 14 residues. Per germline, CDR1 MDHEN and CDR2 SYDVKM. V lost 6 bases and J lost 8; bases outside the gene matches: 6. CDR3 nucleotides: TGTGCCAGCAGAGGTAGCGGGGGGGCCTATGAGCAGTTCTTC. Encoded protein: CASRGSGGAYEQFF.

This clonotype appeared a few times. The CDR3 sequence: CASSSESGTGDYEQYF. The CDR3 nucleotides are TGTGCCAGCAGCTCAGAGTCCGGGACAGGAGACTACGAGCAGTACTTC. The genes are TRBV7-9 and TRBJ2-7; 8 nucleotides match TRBD1. The CDR3 runs to 16 residues. The ends lost 4 bases at V and 3 bases at J; junction bases unmatched: 11. Germline loops: CDR1 SEHNR, CDR2 FQNEAQ (reference sequence).

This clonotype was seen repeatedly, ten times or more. DNA for the CDR3: TGTGCCAGCAGTTTACGCGTGGACAGATTTAATGAAAAACTGTTTTTT. It codes for CASSLRVDRFNEKLFF. This chain uses TRBV7-2 with TRBJ1-4; possible D gene TRBD1, 6 bases. V shed 6 bases and J shed 4 bases, with 18 bases lying between them. Germline V lookup: CDR1 SGHTA, CDR2 FQGNSA. The CDR3 consists of 16 residues. Variable domain in full (rest from reference TRBV7-2 and TRBJ1-4): GAGVSQSPSNKVTEKGKDVELRCDPISGHTALYWYRQSLGQGLEFLIYFQGNSAPDKSGLPSDRFSAERTGGSVSTLTIQRTQQEDSAVYLCASSLRVDRFNEKLFFGSGTQLSVL.

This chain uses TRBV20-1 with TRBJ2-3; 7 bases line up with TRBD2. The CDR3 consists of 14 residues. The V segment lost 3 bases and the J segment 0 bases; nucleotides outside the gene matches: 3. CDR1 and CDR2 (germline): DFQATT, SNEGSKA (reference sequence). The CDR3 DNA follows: TGCAGTGCTAGGAAAGCGGGGAGCACAGATACGCAGTATTTT. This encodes CSARKAGSTDTQYF.

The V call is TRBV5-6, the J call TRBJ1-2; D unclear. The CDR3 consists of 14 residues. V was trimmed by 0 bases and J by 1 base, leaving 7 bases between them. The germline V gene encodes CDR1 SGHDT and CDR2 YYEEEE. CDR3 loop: CASSLEGVNYGYTF. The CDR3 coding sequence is TGTGCCAGCAGCTTGGAGGGCGTTAACTATGGCTACACCTTC.

The DNA of the CDR3 is TGTGCCAGCAGCTTCGAAGACAGGGTATTGTCCTACGAGCAGTACTTC. Its translation is CASSFEDRVLSYEQYF. The chain couples TRBV7-8 to TRBJ2-7; 7 bases agree with TRBD1. The V and J ends lost 3 bases and 1 base, in that order; junction bases with no gene match: 9. The germline V gene encodes CDR1 SGHVS and CDR2 FQNEAQ. This CDR3 comprises 16 residues.

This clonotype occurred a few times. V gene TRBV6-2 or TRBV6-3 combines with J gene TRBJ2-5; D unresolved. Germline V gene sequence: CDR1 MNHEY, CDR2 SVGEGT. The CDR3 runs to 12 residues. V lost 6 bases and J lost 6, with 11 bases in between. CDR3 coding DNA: TGTGCCAGCAGCCCCAGAAGAAAGACCCAGTACTTC. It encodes CASSPRRKTQYF.

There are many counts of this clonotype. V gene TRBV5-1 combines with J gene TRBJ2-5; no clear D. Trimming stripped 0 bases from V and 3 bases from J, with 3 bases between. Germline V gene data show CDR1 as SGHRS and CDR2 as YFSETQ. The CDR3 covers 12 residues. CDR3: CASSLAEETQYF. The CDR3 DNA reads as TGCGCCAGCAGCTTGGCAGAAGAGACCCAGTACTTC.

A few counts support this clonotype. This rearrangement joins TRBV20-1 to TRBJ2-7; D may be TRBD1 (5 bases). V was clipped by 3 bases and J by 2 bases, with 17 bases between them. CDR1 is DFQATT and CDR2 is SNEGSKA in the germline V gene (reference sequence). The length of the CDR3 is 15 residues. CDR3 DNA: TGCAGTGCTAGGGGCGCAGGGCAGCATCCCTACGAGCAGTACTTC. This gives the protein CSARGAGQHPYEQYF.

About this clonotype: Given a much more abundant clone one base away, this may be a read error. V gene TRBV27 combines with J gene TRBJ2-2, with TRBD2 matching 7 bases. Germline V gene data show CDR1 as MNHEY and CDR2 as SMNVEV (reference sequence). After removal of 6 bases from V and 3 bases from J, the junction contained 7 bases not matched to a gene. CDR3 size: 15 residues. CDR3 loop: CASSLLATDTGELFF. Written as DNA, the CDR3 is TGTGCCAGCAGCCTACTAGCGACGGACACCGGGGAGCTGTTTTTT.